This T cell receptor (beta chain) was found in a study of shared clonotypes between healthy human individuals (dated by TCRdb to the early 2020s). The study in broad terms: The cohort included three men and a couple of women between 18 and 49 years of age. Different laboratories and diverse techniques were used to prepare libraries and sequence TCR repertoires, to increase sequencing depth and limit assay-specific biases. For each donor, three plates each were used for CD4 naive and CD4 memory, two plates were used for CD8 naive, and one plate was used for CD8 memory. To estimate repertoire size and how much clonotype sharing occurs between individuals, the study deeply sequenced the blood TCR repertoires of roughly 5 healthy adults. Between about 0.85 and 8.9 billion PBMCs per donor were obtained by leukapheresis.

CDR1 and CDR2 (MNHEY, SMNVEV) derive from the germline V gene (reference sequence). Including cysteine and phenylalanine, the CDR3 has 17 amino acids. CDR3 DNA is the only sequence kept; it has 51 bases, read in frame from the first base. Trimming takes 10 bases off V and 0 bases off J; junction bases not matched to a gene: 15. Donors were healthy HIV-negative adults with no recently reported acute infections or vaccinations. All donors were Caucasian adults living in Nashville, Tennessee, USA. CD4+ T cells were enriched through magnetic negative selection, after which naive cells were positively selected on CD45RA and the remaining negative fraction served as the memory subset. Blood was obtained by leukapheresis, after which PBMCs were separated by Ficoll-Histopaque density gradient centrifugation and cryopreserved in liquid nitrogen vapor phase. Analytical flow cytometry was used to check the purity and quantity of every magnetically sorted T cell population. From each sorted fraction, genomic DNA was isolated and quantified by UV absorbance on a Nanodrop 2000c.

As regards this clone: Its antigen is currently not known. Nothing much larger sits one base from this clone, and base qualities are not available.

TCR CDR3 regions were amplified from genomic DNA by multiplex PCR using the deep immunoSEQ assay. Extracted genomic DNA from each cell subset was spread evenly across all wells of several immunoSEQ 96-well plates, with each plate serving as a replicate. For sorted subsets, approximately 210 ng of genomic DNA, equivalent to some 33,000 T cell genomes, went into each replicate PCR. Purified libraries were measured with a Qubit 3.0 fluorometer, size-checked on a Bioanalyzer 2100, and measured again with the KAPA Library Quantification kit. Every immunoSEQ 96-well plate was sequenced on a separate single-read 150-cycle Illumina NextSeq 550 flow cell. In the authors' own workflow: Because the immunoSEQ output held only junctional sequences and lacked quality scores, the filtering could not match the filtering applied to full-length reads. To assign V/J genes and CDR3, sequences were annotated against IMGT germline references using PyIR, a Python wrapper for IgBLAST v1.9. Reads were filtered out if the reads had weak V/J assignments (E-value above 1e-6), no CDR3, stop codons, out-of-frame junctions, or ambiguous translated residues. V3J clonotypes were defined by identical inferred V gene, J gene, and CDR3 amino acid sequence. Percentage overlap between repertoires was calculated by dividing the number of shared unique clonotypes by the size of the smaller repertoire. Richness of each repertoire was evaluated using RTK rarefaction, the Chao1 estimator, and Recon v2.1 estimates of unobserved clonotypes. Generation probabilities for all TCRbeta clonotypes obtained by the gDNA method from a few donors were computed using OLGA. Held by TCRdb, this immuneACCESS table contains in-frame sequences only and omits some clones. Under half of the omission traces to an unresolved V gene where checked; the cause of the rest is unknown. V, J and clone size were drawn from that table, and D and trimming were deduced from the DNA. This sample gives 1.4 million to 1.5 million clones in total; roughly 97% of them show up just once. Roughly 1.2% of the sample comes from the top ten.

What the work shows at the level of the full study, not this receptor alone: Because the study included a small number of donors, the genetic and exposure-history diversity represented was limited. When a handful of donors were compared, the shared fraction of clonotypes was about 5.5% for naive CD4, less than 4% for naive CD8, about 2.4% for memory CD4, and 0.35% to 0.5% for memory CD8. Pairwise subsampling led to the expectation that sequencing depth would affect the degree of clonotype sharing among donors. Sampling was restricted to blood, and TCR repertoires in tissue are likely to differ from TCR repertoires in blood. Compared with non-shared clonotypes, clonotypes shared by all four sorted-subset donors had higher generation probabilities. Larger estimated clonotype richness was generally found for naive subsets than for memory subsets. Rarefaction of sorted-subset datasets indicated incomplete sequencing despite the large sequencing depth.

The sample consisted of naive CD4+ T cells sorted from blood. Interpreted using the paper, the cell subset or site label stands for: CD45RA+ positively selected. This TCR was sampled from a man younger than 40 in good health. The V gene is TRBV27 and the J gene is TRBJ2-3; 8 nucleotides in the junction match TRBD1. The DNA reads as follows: TGTGCCACCAGGGGGCTCAGCCCACCTTCTAGCACAGATACGCAGTATTTT. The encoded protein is CATRGLSPPSSTDTQYF.